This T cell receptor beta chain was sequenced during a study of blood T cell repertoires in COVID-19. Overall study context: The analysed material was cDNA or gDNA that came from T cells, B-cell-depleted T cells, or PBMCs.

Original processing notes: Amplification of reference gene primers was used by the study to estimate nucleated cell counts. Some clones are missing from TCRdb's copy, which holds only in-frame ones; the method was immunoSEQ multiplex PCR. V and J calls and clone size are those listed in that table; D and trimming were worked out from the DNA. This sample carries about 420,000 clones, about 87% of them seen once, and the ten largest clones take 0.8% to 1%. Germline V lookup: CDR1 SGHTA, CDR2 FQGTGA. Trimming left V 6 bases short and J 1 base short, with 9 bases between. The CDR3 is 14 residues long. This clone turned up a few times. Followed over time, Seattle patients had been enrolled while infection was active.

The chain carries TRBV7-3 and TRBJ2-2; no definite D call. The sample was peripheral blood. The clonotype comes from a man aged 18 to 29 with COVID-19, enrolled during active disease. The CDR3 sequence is CASRTRVNTGELFF. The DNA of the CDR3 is TGTGCCAGCAGGACTCGCGTGAACACCGGGGAGCTGTTTTTT.